This entry lists 32 T cell receptor beta chains sequenced from one sample in a study of Ad26.COV2.S vaccination and SARS-CoV-2 variants. Clones were sequenced by immunoSEQ multiplex PCR, and TCRdb holds only the in-frame ones, with some missing. Among fewer than 500,000 clones listed, roughly nine tenths were seen once. Treatment denoted: around 19 received Ad26.COV2.S at low or high dose, single or two shots; roughly five received placebo; per-sample allocation not given. Sampling was done on day 63 after the first vaccine or placebo injection. The specimen comprised peripheral blood, sampled in a trial of Ad26.COV2.S vaccine versus placebo. These receptors originate from a person between 18 and 60 years old who received the Ad26.COV2.S COVID-19 vaccine or a placebo.

CDR3 nucleotide sequence: TGCGCCAGCAGCCACTGGACAGGGACGATGAACACTGAAGCTTTCTTT. Translated, it gives CASSHWTGTMNTEAFF. J is TRBJ1-1 and V is TRBV4-3; 8 bases agree with TRBD1. J was trimmed by 0 bases and V by 3 bases; bases with no gene match: 6. CDR1 is LGHNA, CDR2 YSLEER, per germline. CDR3 length: 16 residues.

The chain uses TRBV7-2 and TRBJ1-2, with D tentatively TRBD1 (6 bases). V gave up 5 bases and J gave up 2 bases, with 9 bases separating them. From germline, CDR1 is SGHTA and CDR2 FQGNSA. This CDR3 region has 13 residues. The CDR3 sequence: CASSPQGNYGYTF. In DNA, the CDR3 is TGTGCCAGCAGCCCTCAGGGGAACTATGGCTACACCTTC.

The chain combines TRBV28 with TRBJ2-6, with D possibly being TRBD1 (6 bases). The CDR3 is 13 amino acids. Trimming removed 6 bases from V and 13 bases from J, with 16 bases in between. The V gene's germline CDR1 is MDHEN and CDR2 SYDVKM. The CDR3: CASSGSLGQVLTF. CDR3 nucleotides: TGTGCCAGCAGCGGGTCCCTCGGACAGGTCCTGACTTTC. The full variable domain, in which reference TRBV28 and TRBJ2-6 provide the parts outside the CDR3, is DVKVTQSSRYLVKRTGEKVFLECVQDMDHENMFWYRQDPGLGLRLIYFSYDVKMKEKGDIPEGYSVSREKKERFSLILESASTNQTSMYLCASSGSLGQVLTFGAGSRLTVL.

This chain joins TRBV6-5 and TRBJ2-3; 13 bases are shared with TRBD2. The trim removed 7 bases at V and 4 bases at J, leaving 2 bases unmatched. Germline lookup yields CDR1 MNHEY and CDR2 SVGAGI. CDR3 length equals 14 residues. In DNA form, the CDR3 reads TGTGCCAGCAAAGGGACTAGCGGGGCAGATACGCAGTATTTT. Its translation: CASKGTSGADTQYF.

Regarding this clone: Other nucleotide sequences from this sample produce the same CDR3. The chain uses TRBV27 and TRBJ1-5, with D possibly TRBD1 on 5 matching bases. Germline CDR1 reads MNHEY; CDR2 reads SMNVEV (reference sequence). Between the trimmed V and J ends, which lost 3 bases and 3 bases, there was a span of 9 bases. The CDR3 covers 14 residues. The CDR3 protein is CASSFGGSNQPQHF. The CDR3 coding sequence is TGTGCCAGCAGTTTTGGGGGTTCCAATCAGCCCCAGCATTTT.

The chain joins TRBV27 to TRBJ2-1; 8 bases map to TRBD2. Germline CDR1 is MNHEY and CDR2 is SMNVEV (reference sequence). The V segment lost 8 bases and the J segment 15 bases; nucleotides outside the gene matches: 18. CDR3 size: 14 residues. The CDR3, as DNA: TGTGCCAGCCGACCCCATCGTCTAGCGGGTCGCTCGTTCTTC. Translation: CASRPHRLAGRSFF.

This chain joins TRBV15 and TRBJ2-5, with D hard to call. This CDR3 comprises 14 residues. Germline assignment: CDR1 LNHNV and CDR2 YYDKDF (reference sequence). V was clipped by 3 bases and J by 4 bases, with 12 bases between them. CDR3: CATSSGYIRETQYF. DNA for the CDR3: TGTGCCACCAGCAGCGGCTACATACGAGAGACCCAGTACTTC.

The J gene is TRBJ1-6, the V gene TRBV9, with unresolved D. This CDR3 spans 14 amino acids. Per the germline V gene, CDR1 is SGDLS and CDR2 is YYNGEE. The V end was cut by 0 bases, the J end by 5 bases, with 6 bases between. The CDR3 protein is CASSVGRNNSPLHF. In nucleotides, the CDR3 is TGTGCCAGCAGCGTAGGACGGAATAATTCACCCCTCCACTTT.

This chain uses TRBV7-8 with TRBJ2-3, with 11 bases aligning to TRBD2. Germline trimming cut 0 bases from V and 3 bases from J; bases unmatched to any gene: 5. Germline CDR1 is SGHVS and CDR2 is FQNEAQ. This CDR3 contains 17 residues. The CDR3 DNA reads TGTGCCAGCAGCTTAGCCCACTTAGCGGGGGGGACAGATACGCAGTATTTT. The encoded protein is CASSLAHLAGGTDTQYF.

On this clone itself: Additional DNA sequences in this sample encode the identical CDR3. The gene calls are TRBV19 and TRBJ2-6; either TRBD1 or TRBD2 may supply D (5 bases each). The germline V gene has CDR1 LNHDA and CDR2 SQIVND (reference sequence). The V gene lost 1 base and the J gene lost 2 bases, with 6 bases spanning the gap. The CDR3 has 15 amino acids. CDR3 bases: TGTGCCAGTAGTATAGGGGGGACTGGGGCCAACGTCCTGACTTTC. This encodes CASSIGGTGANVLTF.

The rearrangement links TRBV3-1 (or the pseudogene TRBV3-2) to TRBJ2-7; either TRBD1 or TRBD2 may supply D (5 bases each). Per the germline V gene, CDR1 is LGHDT and CDR2 is YNNKEL (reference sequence). V shed 2 bases and J shed 7 bases, with 15 bases lying between them. This CDR3 spans 14 amino acids. CDR3 region: CASSQTGTSGEQYV. The CDR3 coding sequence is TGTGCCAGCAGCCAAACCGGGACCTCAGGGGAGCAGTACGTC.

This chain connects TRBV11-1 to TRBJ1-6; D might be TRBD1 (5 bases). This CDR3 is 14 amino acids long. V was trimmed by 1 base and J by 10 bases, leaving 11 bases between them. Germline assignment: CDR1 SGHAT and CDR2 FQDESV (reference sequence). Here the CDR3 DNA reads TGTGCCAGCAGCTTAGAGGGGATGGGATCACCCCTCCACTTT. This encodes CASSLEGMGSPLHF.

The rearrangement uses TRBV7-9 and TRBJ2-6; D is uncertain. The CDR3 length is 17 residues. Germline CDR1 and CDR2: SEHNR and FQNEAQ (reference sequence). With 0 bases removed from V and 0 bases from J, the gap between germline ends came to 9 bases. The CDR3 sequence: CASSLALGNSGANVLTF. The CDR3 bases are TGTGCCAGCAGCTTAGCGTTAGGGAACTCTGGGGCCAACGTCCTGACTTTC.

This rearrangement joins TRBV6-4 to TRBJ2-1; D is uncertain. Trimming took off 0 bases at V and 0 bases at J, with 9 bases between the two ends. Germline CDR1 reads MRHNA; CDR2 reads SNTAGT. The CDR3 consists of 16 residues. The CDR3 spells CASSDSFRSSYNEQFF. CDR3 DNA sequence: TGTGCCAGCAGTGACTCATTTAGAAGCTCCTACAATGAGCAGTTCTTC.

In this sample, this clone turned up once. The chain employs TRBV6-2 or TRBV6-3 and TRBJ2-7; 7 bases fit TRBD2. The junction had 3 bases not matched to a gene; V was cut back by 3 bases and J by 1 base. This CDR3 has 14 amino acids. Germline V gene data show CDR1 as MNHEY and CDR2 as SVGEGT. The DNA for the CDR3 is TGTGCCAGCAGTTATGCGGGGGATTCCTACGAGCAGTACTTC. Its protein is CASSYAGDSYEQYF.

The gene calls are TRBV5-4 and TRBJ1-2; 8 positions agree with TRBD1. CDR1 SGHNT and CDR2 YYREEE come from the germline V gene (reference sequence). The CDR3 covers 16 residues. Unmatched junction bases numbered 8, after V lost 0 bases and J lost 4 bases. CDR3 DNA sequence: TGTGCCAGCAGCTTGGCCCGGACAGGGTTGAGCTATGGCTACACCTTC. It is translated as CASSLARTGLSYGYTF.

The chain has TRBV6-1 and TRBJ2-3; D may match TRBD1 or TRBD2 (5 bases each). Germline CDR1 MNHNS, CDR2 SASEGT. Trimming took 2 bases from V and 4 from J, leaving 7 bases between them. The CDR3 has 13 amino acids. CDR3 coding DNA: TGTGCCAGCAGTGAAATGGGGGCAGATACGCAGTATTTT. This codes for CASSEMGADTQYF.

V and J are TRBV28 and TRBJ1-5; maybe TRBD1 (5 bases). V was shortened by 5 bases and J by 2 bases, with 13 bases between the two germline ends. The CDR3 loop spans 15 amino acids. Germline CDR1 reads MDHEN; CDR2 reads SYDVKM. CDR3 sequence: CASSEGFRGNQPQHF. DNA of the CDR3: TGTGCCAGCAGTGAGGGGTTCCGGGGCAATCAGCCCCAGCATTTT.

This rearrangement joins TRBV7-9 to TRBJ1-1; D possibly corresponds to TRBD1 (5 bases). From germline, CDR1 is SEHNR and CDR2 FQNEAQ (reference sequence). The V end was cut by 5 bases, the J end by 4 bases, with 17 bases between. The CDR3 length is 15 residues. In nucleotides, the CDR3 is TGTGCCAGCAGCAACATCAGGGCGGGTAGCACTGAAGCTTTCTTT. Its protein is CASSNIRAGSTEAFF.

The V gene is TRBV6-5, the J gene TRBJ1-5, with no clear D. This CDR3 has 15 residues. Per germline, CDR1 MNHEY and CDR2 SVGAGI. Trimming pared 5 bases from V and 5 bases from J, leaving 16 bases between. The CDR3 here is CASSPGPWSYQPQHF. In DNA form, the CDR3 reads TGTGCCAGCAGTCCCGGACCCTGGAGTTATCAGCCCCAGCATTTT.

The rearrangement joins TRBV2 to TRBJ2-1, with D unclear. The ends were cut back, 6 bases at V and 7 bases at J, with 10 bases in the middle. Germline assignment: CDR1 SNHLY and CDR2 FYNNEI. This CDR3 has 12 residues. The CDR3 sequence: CASRRAENEQFF. Here the CDR3 DNA reads TGTGCCAGCAGAAGGGCGGAAAATGAGCAGTTCTTC. Supplemented by reference TRBV2 and TRBJ2-1, the full variable domain reads EPEVTQTPSHQVTQMGQEVILRCVPISNHLYFYWYRQILGQKVEFLVSFYNNEISEKSEIFDDQFSVERPDGSNFTLKIRSTKLEDSAMYFCASRRAENEQFFGPGTRLTVL.

The genes are TRBV4-3 and TRBJ1-4; 10 bases line up with TRBD1. The V gene's germline CDR1 is LGHNA and CDR2 YSLEER. After removal of 4 bases from V and 3 bases from J, the junction contained 5 bases not matched to a gene. The CDR3 length is 16 residues. CDR3: CASSPDRGSANEKLFF. The CDR3 nucleotides are TGCGCCAGCAGCCCGGACAGGGGGTCAGCTAATGAAAAACTGTTTTTT.

The chain links TRBV19 to TRBJ2-7, with 7 bases matching TRBD2. The CDR3 runs 14 residues. Unmatched junction bases numbered 6, after V lost 7 bases and J lost 0 bases. Germline V gene sequence: CDR1 LNHDA, CDR2 SQIVND (reference sequence). CDR3: CASKDGDYSYEQYF. In DNA, the CDR3 is TGTGCCAGTAAGGATGGGGACTACTCCTACGAGCAGTACTTC. Full variable domain (outside the CDR3, taken from reference TRBV19 and TRBJ2-7): DGGITQSPKYLFRKEGQNVTLSCEQNLNHDAMYWYRQDPGQGLRLIYYSQIVNDFQKGDIAEGYSVSREKKESFPLTVTSAQKNPTAFYLCASKDGDYSYEQYFGPGTRLTVT.

The rearrangement links TRBV7-8 to TRBJ2-3, with 9 nucleotides matching TRBD2. The CDR3 has 18 residues. Germline CDR1 and CDR2: SGHVS and FQNEAQ. The V segment lost 5 bases and the J segment 0 bases; nucleotides outside the gene matches: 12. The CDR3 DNA reads TGTGCCAGCAGCAGCCTGGGAGTAGCGGGGGACAGCACAGATACGCAGTATTTT. Protein: CASSSLGVAGDSTDTQYF.

The chain links TRBV14 to TRBJ1-1; D remains unclear. Germline V gives CDR1 SGHDN, CDR2 FVKESK. V gave up 1 base and J gave up 7 bases, with 10 bases separating them. CDR3 length: 13 residues. This chain's CDR3 is CASSQVRNFEAFF. In DNA, the CDR3 is TGTGCCAGCAGCCAAGTACGGAATTTTGAAGCTTTCTTT.

The rearrangement links TRBV4-2 to TRBJ2-5; TRBD1 is a possible D gene (5 bases). The germline V gene has CDR1 LGHNA and CDR2 YNFKEQ. Trimming removed 2 bases from V and 2 bases from J, with 18 bases in between. CDR3 length equals 17 residues. CDR3 sequence: CASSQHQGDPSQETQYF. CDR3 nucleotide sequence: TGTGCCAGCAGCCAACACCAGGGTGATCCGTCTCAAGAGACCCAGTACTTC.

This clone was observed a single time. V gene TRBV10-3 combines with J gene TRBJ1-3, with D uncertain. From germline, CDR1 is ENHRY and CDR2 SYGVKD. The V end lost 0 bases, the J end lost 1 base, and 10 bases lay between the germline ends. This CDR3 is built from 16 residues. CDR3 DNA: TGTGCCATCAGTGAGTCCCCCGGTAAATCTGGAAACACCATATATTTT. Protein: CAISESPGKSGNTIYF.

J is TRBJ1-2 and V is TRBV15; D is ambiguous. V was pared by 1 base and J by 7 bases, with 13 bases between. CDR1 LNHNV and CDR2 YYDKDF come from the germline V gene (reference sequence). The CDR3 has 14 residues. The CDR3 sequence is CATSRGGEGPGYTF. The CDR3 DNA sequence: TGTGCCACCAGCAGAGGCGGGGAGGGCCCTGGCTACACCTTC.

The chain recombines TRBV9 with TRBJ1-1; D gene ambiguous. Germline-derived CDR1 and CDR2 are SGDLS and YYNGEE. Trimming took 4 bases from V and 4 from J, leaving 11 bases between them. The length of the CDR3 is 13 residues. As DNA, the CDR3 is TGTGCCAGCAGCTCTATTCCGAGCACTGAAGCTTTCTTT. Translated: CASSSIPSTEAFF.

The gene calls are TRBV7-2 and TRBJ1-2; D is undetermined. Trimming removed 2 bases from V and 0 bases from J, with 10 bases in between. The CDR3 covers 15 residues. The V gene's germline CDR1 is SGHTA and CDR2 FQGNSA. CDR3 in amino acids: CASSLRGLPNYGYTF. The CDR3 DNA is TGTGCCAGCAGCTTACGAGGGCTTCCTAACTATGGCTACACCTTC.

The chain links TRBV4-1 to TRBJ2-1; 11 positions match TRBD2. CDR3 length equals 18 residues. Looked up from germline, CDR1 is MGHRA and CDR2 is YSYEKL. Losses at the gene ends were 4 bases for V and 2 bases for J; bases not matched to a gene: 10. CDR3 coding DNA: TGCGCCAGCAGCCCCTTACCGGGACTAGCGGCACCCTACAATGAGCAGTTCTTC. Translation: CASSPLPGLAAPYNEQFF.

The rearrangement uses TRBV5-1 and TRBJ2-3, with D possibly TRBD1 on 6 matching bases. The length of the CDR3 is 14 residues. The V and J ends lost 2 bases and 2 bases respectively, with 9 bases between them. CDR1 is SGHRS and CDR2 is YFSETQ in the germline V gene. CDR3 sequence (DNA): TGCGCCAGCAGCTTAGGGACACCCACAGATACGCAGTATTTT. It is translated as CASSLGTPTDTQYF.